The 18 T cell receptor beta chains in this list originate from one sample, sequenced in a study of OX40 agonist ivuxolimab in advanced cancers. Measured with immunoSEQ multiplex PCR; TCRdb has only the in-frame clones, and not every one. This sample yields tens of thousands of clones, of which about 87% are seen a single time; about 10% belongs to the top ten. The sample here was CD4+ or CD8+ T cells sorted from blood, taken in a trial of the OX40 agonist ivuxolimab. The receptors derive from an adult with an advanced solid tumor such as melanoma, head and neck, liver or kidney cancer.

V and J are TRBV7-9 and TRBJ1-5; maybe TRBD1 (6 bases). Looked up from germline, CDR1 is SEHNR and CDR2 is FQNEAQ (reference sequence). The CDR3 is made up of 11 amino acids. The V end lost 8 bases, the J end lost 7 bases, and 9 bases lay between the germline ends. CDR3 nucleotide sequence: TGTGCCAGCGGCACAGGGCAGCCCCAGCATTTT. Translated, it gives CASGTGQPQHF.

This chain joins TRBV7-9 and TRBJ2-4; possibly TRBD2 for D (6 bases). The CDR3 has 17 amino acids. The V end lost 3 bases, the J end lost 2 bases, and 17 bases lay between the germline ends. The germline V gene has CDR1 SEHNR and CDR2 FQNEAQ (reference sequence). In DNA, the CDR3 is TGTGCCAGCAGCTTTCCGGGGGAAGGTTGGACCAAAAACATTCAGTACTTC. Residues: CASSFPGEGWTKNIQYF.

The chain recombines TRBV28 with TRBJ2-7, with 7 bases that match TRBD1. The germline V gene has CDR1 MDHEN and CDR2 SYDVKM. The length of the CDR3 is 13 residues. Trimming at V came to 3 bases and at J to 12 bases, leaving 11 bases not matched to a gene. CDR3 sequence reads: CASSFGDSFRRYF. CDR3 bases: TGTGCCAGCAGTTTCGGGGACAGTTTTCGTCGGTACTTC.

The CDR3 DNA sequence: TGTGCCAGCAGCTTAGAGGTCGCAGGGGTAATAGTCCGGGAGACCCAGTACTTC. Translated, it gives CASSLEVAGVIVRETQYF. The J gene is TRBJ2-5, the V gene TRBV7-9; tentative D call: TRBD1 (6 bases). The CDR3 totals 18 residues. In germline, CDR1 is SEHNR, CDR2 FQNEAQ (reference sequence). V was cut by 1 base and J by 5 bases, with 23 bases left in between.

Only one count was recorded for this clone. The gene calls are TRBV4-3 and TRBJ1-6; D uncertain. The germline CDR1 and CDR2 sequences are LGHNA and YSLEER. V was clipped by 2 bases and J by 0 bases, with 8 bases between them. The CDR3 is made up of 16 amino acids. The DNA for the CDR3 is TGCGCCAGCAGCCAACGGGTGAGCTCCTATAATTCACCCCTCCACTTT. It translates to CASSQRVSSYNSPLHF.

The rearrangement joins TRBV7-9 to TRBJ1-4, with TRBD1 as a possible D gene (5 bases). Per the germline V gene, CDR1 is SEHNR and CDR2 is FQNEAQ (reference sequence). The germline V and J ends were trimmed by 6 bases and 5 bases, with 13 bases remaining between them. The CDR3 runs to 14 residues. Here the CDR3 reads CASSRRQSNEKLFF. CDR3 sequence (DNA): TGTGCCAGCAGTCGTAGACAGTCGAATGAAAAACTGTTTTTT. The whole variable domain, remainder taken from reference TRBV7-9 and TRBJ1-4, is DTGVSQNPRHKITKRGQNVTFRCDPISEHNRLYWYRQTLGQGPEFLTYFQNEAQLEKSRLLSDRFSAERPKGSFSTLEIQRTEQGDSAMYLCASSRRQSNEKLFFGSGTQLSVL.

The genes are TRBV14 and TRBJ2-1; 8 bases agree with TRBD2. V was clipped by 4 bases and J by 5 bases; unmatched bases: 10. Germline lookup yields CDR1 SGHDN and CDR2 FVKESK. This CDR3 is 16 amino acids long. CDR3 protein: CASSRYSGSPNNEQFF. CDR3 in DNA: TGTGCCAGCAGCCGATACAGCGGGAGTCCCAACAATGAGCAGTTCTTC.

The gene calls are TRBV5-4 and TRBJ2-7; D is undetermined. Germline CDR1 and CDR2: SGHNT and YYREEE (reference sequence). The CDR3 covers 12 residues. V gave up 4 bases and J gave up 4 bases, with 9 bases separating them. The CDR3 here is CASSQNRYEQYF. CDR3 coding DNA: TGTGCCAGCAGCCAAAACCGTTACGAGCAGTACTTC.

The V call is TRBV29-1, the J call TRBJ2-7; 10 nucleotides match TRBD1. CDR3 size: 15 residues. The V and J ends lost 5 bases and 2 bases, in that order; junction bases with no gene match: 9. Germline values: CDR1 SQVTM, CDR2 ANQGSEA. CDR3 protein: CSVLGSGTGAYEQYF. The CDR3 region has the DNA TGCAGCGTTCTTGGGTCCGGGACAGGGGCCTACGAGCAGTACTTC.

Of note for this clone: Within the sample, other DNA sequences also encode this same CDR3. The chain is built from TRBV27 and TRBJ2-2; no clear D. V dropped 0 bases and J dropped 4 bases, with 3 bases sitting between them. CDR1 is MNHEY, CDR2 SMNVEV, per germline (reference sequence). The CDR3 loop spans 13 amino acids. The DNA for the CDR3 is TGTGCCAGCAGTTTATCTCTCACCGGGGAGCTGTTTTTT. The encoded protein is CASSLSLTGELFF.

The chain recombines TRBV13 with TRBJ2-1; D is uncertain. V was clipped by 3 bases and J by 7 bases, with 7 bases between them. CDR1 PRHDT and CDR2 FYEKMQ come from the germline V gene (reference sequence). CDR3 length: 12 residues. This CDR3 reads CASSFARNEQFF. In DNA form, the CDR3 reads TGTGCCAGCAGCTTTGCCAGGAATGAGCAGTTCTTC.

This clone appeared a single time. CDR3 coding DNA: TGTGCCAGCAGTGAAACCCTCGACAGGGCTATTAGTGGCTACACCTTC. Translating it yields CASSETLDRAISGYTF. This sequence joins TRBV6-1 and TRBJ1-2, with 7 positions matching TRBD1. Germline V gene lookup returns CDR1 MNHNS and CDR2 SASEGT. The CDR3 runs 16 residues. V gave up 2 bases and J gave up 7 bases; unmatched junction bases: 13.

This chain joins TRBV7-3 and TRBJ1-1; 8 nucleotides align to TRBD1. The germline CDR1 and CDR2 sequences are SGHTA and FQGTGA. The CDR3 is made up of 15 amino acids. With 4 bases clipped from V and 1 base from J, the junction kept 5 bases outside the gene matches. The chain's CDR3 is CASSSSGTGNTEAFF. The DNA of the CDR3 is TGTGCCAGCAGCTCTTCGGGGACAGGGAACACTGAAGCTTTCTTT.

The genes are TRBV19 and TRBJ1-5, with D tentatively TRBD1 (6 bases). Germline loops: CDR1 LNHDA, CDR2 SQIVND (reference sequence). The V end lost 6 bases, the J end lost 6 bases, and 9 bases lay between the germline ends. The CDR3 spans 12 residues. Here the CDR3 DNA reads TGTGCCAGTAGCCCAGGGGTTCAGCCCCAGCATTTT. Translating it yields CASSPGVQPQHF.

The rearrangement joins TRBV7-9 to TRBJ2-3; 9 bases line up with TRBD2. V shed 4 bases and J 1 base; nucleotides not matched to a gene: 3. This CDR3 has 15 amino acids. From germline, CDR1 is SEHNR and CDR2 FQNEAQ (reference sequence). DNA for the CDR3: TGTGCCAGCAGCTGGGAGCGGGGGGGCACAGATACGCAGTATTTT. This codes for CASSWERGGTDTQYF.

The rearrangement joins TRBV2 to TRBJ2-3, with TRBD1 matching over 8 bases. There are 17 residues in the CDR3. CDR1 SNHLY and CDR2 FYNNEI come from the germline V gene. J lost 0 bases, V lost 2 bases, and 7 bases had no gene match. CDR3 DNA: TGTGCCAGCAGTGAATTGCAGGGGGCAACTAGCACAGATACGCAGTATTTT. It codes for CASSELQGATSTDTQYF.

The chain recombines TRBV5-3 with TRBJ1-4; no reliable D call. TRBV5-3 is an ORF, with its function uncertain. V was trimmed by 9 bases and J by 10 bases, leaving 16 bases between them. The CDR3 contains 12 residues. CDR3 amino acids: CANKAPSVKLFF. In DNA form, the CDR3 reads TGTGCCAACAAAGCCCCTTCGGTAAAACTGTTTTTT.

J is TRBJ1-5 and V is TRBV28; D unresolved. Germline CDR1 MDHEN, CDR2 SYDVKM. This CDR3 has 16 residues. The V end was cut by 2 bases, the J end by 2 bases, with 13 bases between. CDR3 residues: CASSLEVRPRNQPQHF. The DNA for the CDR3 is TGTGCCAGCAGTTTAGAAGTGAGACCCCGCAATCAGCCCCAGCATTTT.